This T cell receptor (beta chain) was obtained from a study of blood T cell repertoires in COVID-19 (dated by TCRdb to between 2020 and 2021). Looking at the study overall: Samples covering the acute and convalescent phases of COVID-19 were provided by collaborators in the United States, Italy and Spain. Nearly every sample came with metadata listing a de-identified subject ID, COVID-19 status, age in years and sex. Where available, HLA class I and class II types were obtained from metadata supplied by the sample provider rather than from assay-based typing. The samples were drawn from two sources: the first 160 participants of the ongoing ImmuneRACE study, and over 950 subjects contributed by 6 global collaborators. Deeply sampled blood TCRbeta repertoires from subjects exposed to, actively infected with, or recovered from COVID-19 were included in the dataset. The repertoires were made available in a free public database intended to serve as a resource for research on the immune response to SARS-CoV-2. The material from the prospective study consisted of cDNA or gDNA derived from T cells, B-cell-depleted T cells, or PBMCs. Points the paper makes about the study in general: The amount of clinical and demographic metadata varied by source and participant and was provided uncurated.

Enrolling through a virtual design, the prospective study's participants ranged in age from roughly 18 to 95 years and lived across roughly 23 United States geographic areas. To assign participants to cohorts, the prospective study relied on clinical history that participants themselves reported in a screening survey and a study questionnaire. In the prospective study, whole blood, serum and a nasopharyngeal or oropharyngeal swab were collected from each participant by mobile phlebotomists. Over a roughly 2-month period, participants in the prospective study had the option of providing additional blood draws and questionnaires. Before DNA extraction, prospective study blood samples were shipped either frozen or at room temperature. TCRbeta CDR3 regions were amplified from genomic DNA by means of the immunoSEQ Assay, a bias-controlled multiplex PCR. The authors processed their data as follows. The number of nucleated cells in each sample was estimated from the amplification of reference gene primers within the assay. To quantify the absolute abundance of each unique TCRbeta CDR3 rearrangement, sequence reads were collapsed and filtered. For each sample, productive Simpson clonality was calculated as the square root of Simpson's diversity index across productive rearrangements. TCRdb's version of the immuneACCESS table is confined to in-frame rearrangements and falls short of the full clone set. An unresolved V gene accounts for under half of the shortfall where checked; the remainder is of unknown origin. V, J and clone size are taken as reported in that table, and D and trimming were inferred from the DNA itself. For this sample there are 140,000 to 150,000 clones; roughly 90% appear just once. The leading ten clones occupy approximately 1.3% of the sample.

The germline V gene yields ENHRY for CDR1 and SYGVKD for CDR2. The junction shows trimming of 3 bases on V and 1 base on J, and the gene matches do not reach 5 bases of it. The CDR3 has 15 amino acids, counting the end cysteine and phenylalanine. Only the CDR3 portion is preserved as DNA: 45 bases, with reading frame beginning at the first base. Notes on this clone: The antigen it recognizes is unknown. No base quality values were provided; no much bigger clone lies one nucleotide off.

The TCR sequence derives from a woman aged 25 to 39 with acute COVID-19. The sample comprised PBMCs or T cells enriched from blood (not recorded which). The chain is made from TRBV10-3 and TRBJ1-2, with 7 middle bases fitting TRBD1. The CDR3 protein sequence reads: CAISDRQGGNYGYTF. The sequenced DNA: TGTGCCATCAGTGATAGACAGGGTGGTAACTATGGCTACACCTTC.